One sample yielded the 29 T cell receptor beta chains listed below, sequenced in a study of cytomegalovirus exposure and HLA in healthy donors. PCR was performed using 60 Vbeta and 13 Jbeta primers. Using immunoSEQ multiplex PCR, the repertoire was profiled, and TCRdb retains in-frame clones only, with some absent. The sample contains some 160,000 clones, over 60% of which appear only once. The sample consisted of PBMCs. These receptors were obtained from a woman aged 25 to 39 in good health and CMV-seronegative.

This chain links TRBV30 with TRBJ1-2; no clear D. The V end was cut by 7 bases, the J end by 5 bases, with 11 bases between. The CDR3 loop spans 11 amino acids. CDR1 GTSNPN and CDR2 SVGIG come from the germline V gene (reference sequence). The CDR3 bases are TGTGCCTTTACGGTAGCGTATGGCTACACCTTC. Protein: CAFTVAYGYTF.

This rearrangement joins TRBV5-3 to TRBJ2-7; D perhaps matches TRBD2 (6 bases). TRBV5-3 is an ORF, and what it does is uncertain. The CDR3 runs to 15 residues. V was shortened by 2 bases and J by 3 bases, with 15 bases between the two germline ends. The CDR3 DNA reads TGTGCCAGAAGCTTCCCCGGGGCGGGGTACTACGAGCAGTACTTC. Amino acid sequence: CARSFPGAGYYEQYF.

The J gene is TRBJ1-2, the V gene TRBV4-3, with 7 positions matching TRBD1. Germline CDR1 and CDR2: LGHNA and YSLEER. J lost 8 bases, V lost 1 base, and 7 bases had no gene match. The CDR3 length is 14 residues. Here the CDR3 reads CASSQGWTGGGYTF. DNA for the CDR3: TGCGCCAGCAGCCAAGGCTGGACAGGTGGCGGCTACACCTTC.

This chain connects TRBV5-6 to TRBJ2-1; D is unresolved. Per the germline V gene, CDR1 is SGHDT and CDR2 is YYEEEE. The CDR3 spans 13 residues. Trimming removed 0 bases from V and 7 bases from J, with 8 bases in between. The DNA for the CDR3 is TGTGCCAGCAGCTTGGATCGGAGAAATGAGCAGTTCTTC. It specifies CASSLDRRNEQFF.

The chain recombines TRBV5-8 with TRBJ1-2; no clear D gene. V lost 0 bases, J lost 5 bases, and 11 bases lay in between. Germline V gives CDR1 SGHTS, CDR2 YDEGEE. The CDR3 length is 14 residues. CDR3 coding DNA: TGTGCCAGCAGCTTGGAGCTGGGCATTTATGGCTACACCTTC. Its translation is CASSLELGIYGYTF.

This rearrangement joins TRBV15 to TRBJ2-3, with 8 bases fitting TRBD2. Germline loops: CDR1 LNHNV, CDR2 YYDKDF (reference sequence). The CDR3 is made up of 14 amino acids. With V trimmed by 5 bases and J by 3 bases, 4 bases remained unmatched. Here the CDR3 reads CATSRGGATDTQYF. CDR3 bases: TGTGCCACCAGCCGGGGGGGTGCGACAGATACGCAGTATTTT.

The V call is TRBV2, the J call TRBJ1-2, with D tentatively TRBD1 (5 bases). This CDR3 is 16 amino acids long. Trimming pared 6 bases from V and 0 bases from J, leaving 17 bases between. Germline CDR1 and CDR2: SNHLY and FYNNEI. DNA of the CDR3: TGTGCCAGCAGGGACTCGGAGGGGAGGACTAACTATGGCTACACCTTC. This sequence encodes CASRDSEGRTNYGYTF.

In this sample, this clone turned up a few times. The chain couples TRBV14 to TRBJ1-1; D perhaps matches TRBD1 (6 bases). Germline V gene data show CDR1 as SGHDN and CDR2 as FVKESK. V was pared by 4 bases and J by 0 bases, with 12 bases between. The CDR3 loop spans 15 amino acids. CDR3 residues: CASSLLTGLNTEAFF. The CDR3 region has the DNA TGTGCCAGCAGCCTACTTACAGGGTTGAACACTGAAGCTTTCTTT.

This clone was observed a handful of times. The chain recombines TRBV5-1 with TRBJ1-2, with D maybe TRBD1 (5 bases). The germline gives CDR1 SGHRS, CDR2 YFSETQ. V lost 2 bases to trimming and J lost 0 bases, with 11 bases between them. The CDR3 extends over 15 amino acids. The CDR3 region is CASSLRQLPNYGYTF. For the CDR3, the DNA is TGCGCCAGCAGCTTACGACAGCTTCCTAACTATGGCTACACCTTC.

The rearrangement joins TRBV27 to TRBJ2-1; a weak D match, TRBD1 (6 bases). V lost 3 bases to trimming and J lost 8 bases, with 14 bases between them. There are 14 residues in the CDR3. CDR1 and CDR2 from the germline V gene are MNHEY and SMNVEV (reference sequence). The CDR3 reads CASSFTGIGDEQFF. In nucleotides, the CDR3 is TGTGCCAGCAGTTTTACAGGGATAGGAGATGAGCAGTTCTTC.

V is TRBV11-2 and J is TRBJ2-5, with 12 bases that match TRBD2. Trimming cost V 5 bases and J 2 bases; bases outside gene matches: 3. Looked up from germline, CDR1 is SGHAT and CDR2 is FQNNGV. The CDR3 has 15 residues. In nucleotides, the CDR3 is TGTGCCAGCAGCGAACTAGCGGGGGGACAAGAGACCCAGTACTTC. Its translation: CASSELAGGQETQYF.

The gene calls are TRBV7-2 and TRBJ1-2, with D possibly matching TRBD1 (5 bases). The CDR3 contains 12 residues. Germline CDR1 is SGHTA and CDR2 is FQGNSA. The V end was cut by 6 bases, the J end by 6 bases, with 11 bases between. CDR3 loop: CASSSAGNGYTF. The CDR3, as DNA: TGTGCCAGCAGTTCGGCAGGGAATGGCTACACCTTC.

In its sample, this clone was seen once. The J gene is TRBJ1-1, the V gene TRBV30, with D unresolved. CDR1 is GTSNPN, CDR2 SVGIG, per germline (reference sequence). The CDR3 is made up of 13 amino acids. Trimming shortened V by 0 bases and J by 7 bases, and 12 bases separated the two germline ends. The CDR3 DNA reads TGTGCCTGGAGTGTAGTCGGGGTGGGTGAAGCTTTCTTT. This encodes CAWSVVGVGEAFF.

The chain carries TRBV15 and TRBJ2-7; TRBD1 matches 7 bases. CDR3 size: 13 residues. CDR1 and CDR2 from the germline V gene are LNHNV and YYDKDF (reference sequence). Trimming removed 5 bases from V and 6 bases from J; junction bases left unmatched: 7. The CDR3 is CATSVTGSREQYF. The CDR3 coding sequence is TGTGCCACCAGCGTGACAGGGAGTCGCGAGCAGTACTTC.

CDR3 in amino acids: CASSLDRGEYEQYF. In DNA form, the CDR3 reads TGTGCCAGCAGCTTGGACAGGGGGGAGTACGAGCAGTACTTC. V usage is TRBV5-4 and J usage is TRBJ2-5; 8 positions match TRBD1. The DNA end favors TRBJ2-7, so the J call may be wrong. The germline gives CDR1 SGHNT, CDR2 YYREEE (reference sequence). The CDR3 totals 14 residues.

This chain uses TRBV5-4 with TRBJ1-1; D not certain. Germline V gene lookup returns CDR1 SGHNT and CDR2 YYREEE (reference sequence). The V and J ends lost 0 bases and 2 bases respectively, with 11 bases between them. The CDR3 covers 15 residues. The CDR3 DNA is TGTGCCAGCAGCTTGGGAGCCCCGGGAAACACTGAAGCTTTCTTT. As protein: CASSLGAPGNTEAFF.

The V call is TRBV27, the J call TRBJ2-7; D remains unclear. The length of the CDR3 is 14 residues. Germline assignment: CDR1 MNHEY and CDR2 SMNVEV (reference sequence). The ends were cut back, 0 bases at V and 0 bases at J, with 6 bases in the middle. The CDR3 loop reads CASSLSYGSYEQYF. The CDR3 coding sequence is TGTGCCAGCAGTTTATCCTACGGCTCCTACGAGCAGTACTTC.

The chain uses TRBV2 and TRBJ1-2; 7 bases fit TRBD1. CDR1 is SNHLY and CDR2 is FYNNEI in the germline V gene. This CDR3 spans 12 amino acids. With 8 bases clipped from V and 8 bases from J, the junction kept 8 bases outside the gene matches. CDR3 DNA: TGTGCCAGCGACAGGGAAGTCGGGGGCTACACCTTC. Its protein product is CASDREVGGYTF.

This chain joins TRBV5-6 and TRBJ1-2; no reliable D call. Germline V gene data show CDR1 as SGHDT and CDR2 as YYEEEE. This CDR3 has 16 amino acids. Trimming stripped 1 base from V and 3 bases from J, with 16 bases between. This chain's CDR3 is CASSLWRESAYYGYTF. Written as DNA, the CDR3 is TGTGCCAGCAGCTTGTGGAGGGAAAGTGCTTACTATGGCTACACCTTC.

The chain is built from TRBV9 and TRBJ2-1; the match to TRBD1 covers 7 bases. J gave up 8 bases and V 0 bases, and 11 bases lay outside the gene matches. The CDR3 runs 16 residues. CDR1 and CDR2 from the germline V gene are SGDLS and YYNGEE. The CDR3 region has the DNA TGTGCCAGCAGCGTAGCAGGGGGTACTGGTCTGGATGAGCAGTTCTTC. Translating gives CASSVAGGTGLDEQFF. Full variable domain (missing parts from reference TRBV9 and TRBJ2-1): DSGVTQTPKHLITATGQRVTLRCSPRSGDLSVYWYQQSLDQGLQFLIQYYNGEERAKGNILERFSAQQFPDLHSELNLSSLELGDSALYFCASSVAGGTGLDEQFFGPGTRLTVL.

The rearrangement uses TRBV6-1 and TRBJ1-5; 7 nucleotides agree with TRBD1. Germline lookup yields CDR1 MNHNS and CDR2 SASEGT. V trimming: 4 bases; J trimming: 3 bases; junction bases outside the gene matches: 6. CDR3 size: 15 residues. CDR3 sequence reads: CASSGADRPNQPQHF. The CDR3 DNA sequence: TGTGCCAGCAGTGGAGCGGACAGGCCCAATCAGCCCCAGCATTTT.

This clone was seen only a few times. This sequence joins TRBV6-6 and TRBJ2-5; D remains unclear. Germline CDR1 reads MNHNY; CDR2 reads SVGAGI (reference sequence). The CDR3 covers 13 residues. V lost 7 bases and J lost 2, with 11 bases in between. The CDR3 sequence: CASTRQVQETQYF. CDR3 nucleotide sequence: TGTGCCAGCACCAGGCAGGTACAAGAGACCCAGTACTTC.

The V gene is TRBV5-6, the J gene TRBJ1-2, with 9 bases identical to TRBD1. The CDR3 sequence is 13 residues long. CDR1 and CDR2 from the germline V gene are SGHDT and YYEEEE. V shed 2 bases and J 4 bases; nucleotides not matched to a gene: 0. The CDR3 sequence: CASSLQGAYGYTF. CDR3 in DNA: TGTGCCAGCAGCTTACAGGGGGCCTATGGCTACACCTTC.

The chain employs TRBV6-5 and TRBJ1-1; 11 nucleotides match TRBD1. J was trimmed by 9 bases and V by 5 bases; bases with no gene match: 11. The CDR3 sequence is 15 residues long. The V gene's germline CDR1 is MNHEY and CDR2 SVGAGI. This CDR3 reads CASSPPGQGVPKAFF. In DNA, the CDR3 is TGTGCCAGCAGTCCTCCGGGACAGGGGGTGCCTAAAGCTTTCTTT.

This clone occurred a few times. V usage is TRBV6-1 and J usage is TRBJ1-2, with a tentative D call TRBD1 (6 bases). V gave up 5 bases and J gave up 2 bases, with 15 bases separating them. CDR1 is MNHNS, CDR2 SASEGT, per germline. This CDR3 has 15 amino acids. CDR3 nucleotide sequence: TGTGCCAGCAGTACCACCTGGGACACCAACTATGGCTACACCTTC. Residues: CASSTTWDTNYGYTF.

The chain carries TRBV5-5 and TRBJ1-1; D is unclear. The V gene lost 4 bases and the J gene lost 7 bases, with 11 bases spanning the gap. Germline V CDR1 and CDR2: SGHKS, YYEKEE (reference sequence). This CDR3 comprises 12 residues. The CDR3 region has the DNA TGTGCCAGCAGCCCTCACTCGGGTGAAGCTTTCTTT. It is translated as CASSPHSGEAFF.

The sample holds a few counts of this clone. The J gene is TRBJ2-7, the V gene TRBV5-4; 8 bases fit TRBD2. Germline loops: CDR1 SGHNT, CDR2 YYREEE (reference sequence). The CDR3 extends over 15 amino acids. Losses at the gene ends were 7 bases for V and 1 base for J; bases not matched to a gene: 10. In DNA form, the CDR3 reads TGTGCCAGCTCCCCCTCGGGGGGGTCGTCCTACGAGCAGTACTTC. It yields the protein CASSPSGGSSYEQYF.

V usage is TRBV9 and J usage is TRBJ1-2; perhaps TRBD1 as D (6 bases). The CDR3 length is 14 residues. Germline-derived CDR1 and CDR2 are SGDLS and YYNGEE. Trimming removed 3 bases from V and 8 bases from J, with 17 bases in between. CDR3 sequence reads: CASSEGGGAGGYTF. The CDR3 DNA sequence: TGTGCCAGCAGCGAGGGAGGGGGGGCAGGAGGCTACACCTTC.

The V and J genes are TRBV2 and TRBJ1-5; no definite D call. Germline CDR1 reads SNHLY; CDR2 reads FYNNEI. The ends were cut back, 8 bases at V and 0 bases at J, with 11 bases in the middle. CDR3 size: 14 residues. The CDR3 DNA sequence: TGTGCCAGCCAAGACACCTATAGCAATCAGCCCCAGCATTTT. Translating gives CASQDTYSNQPQHF.